This T cell receptor (beta chain) was recorded in a study of beta chain features in type 1 diabetes. The study, taken as a whole, reports: More deletions and fewer insertions at VDJ junctions were seen in type 1 diabetes patients. In all four CD4+ subsets, TCRB CDR3 length was significantly, moderately reduced in type 1 diabetes.

This clone occurred a few times. Antigen unknown. All of the isolated RNA was reverse transcribed, so expressed TCRB transcripts were sequenced. TCRdb keeps only in-frame clones here, not all; method: immunoSEQ multiplex PCR. The sample has roughly 220,000 clones; more than 15% are singletons. CDR3 size: 13 residues. The germline V gene has CDR1 MDHEN and CDR2 SYDVKM. V shed 5 bases and J shed 4 bases, with 10 bases lying between them. V is TRBV28 and J is TRBJ2-3; D may be TRBD2 (5 bases). Sequenced: naive CD4+ T cells from blood. This clonotype was obtained from a man younger than 40 with type 1 diabetes. The DNA for the CDR3 is TGTGCCAGCAGTGTACAGAGGGCAGATACGCAGTATTTT. It translates to CASSVQRADTQYF.